This T cell receptor beta chain appears in the sequencing data of a study of preoperative IRX-2 immunotherapy in early breast cancer. This clone has a single count. Treatment defined: preoperative locoregional IRX-2 cytokine immunotherapy. Patients received preoperative, locoregional IRX-2 cytokine immunotherapy in a phase Ib study. The assay was immunoSEQ multiplex PCR, and TCRdb's table has in-frame clones only and misses some. The table has about 25,000 clones, approximately 96% seen once. Trimming cost V 2 bases and J 5 bases, with 21 bases left between them. Germline V gene sequence: CDR1 SEHNR, CDR2 FQNEAQ (reference sequence). This CDR3 region has 17 residues.

The sequence came from a human donor with breast cancer. The rearrangement links TRBV7-9 to TRBJ2-5; D possibly corresponds to TRBD1 (7 bases). The sample here was tumor tissue, taken after IRX-2 immunotherapy. Written as DNA, the CDR3 is TGTGCCAGCAGCTTAAGAGCCGGAGGGGGCGCAGGGGAGACCCAGTACTTC. Amino acid sequence: CASSLRAGGGAGETQYF.